Below, 18 T cell receptor beta chains from the same sample are listed, as sequenced in a study of shared clonotypes between healthy human individuals. Using immunoSEQ multiplex PCR, the repertoire was profiled, and TCRdb retains in-frame clones only, with some absent. This sample has about 340,000 clones, with around 79% found just once. Sequenced sample: memory CD4+ T cells sorted from blood. The subset was: CD45RA-negative fraction. All receptors come from a man aged 25 to 45 in good health.

This clone was seen only once. A junction end diverges from the germline sequence, so it may reflect a read error. V and J are TRBV2 and TRBJ1-6; weak D call: TRBD1 (6 bases). The CDR3 has 12 amino acids. Germline loops: CDR1 SNHLY, CDR2 FYNNEI. For the CDR3, the DNA is TGTGCCGGCACAGGGAGAGGGTCACCCCTCCATTTT. Translation gives CAGTGRGSPLHF.

The chain couples TRBV18 to TRBJ1-3; D remains unclear. V was cut by 0 bases and J by 4 bases, with 7 bases left in between. This CDR3 comprises 14 residues. Germline lookup yields CDR1 KGHSH and CDR2 LQKENI. CDR3 amino acids: CASSPPQTGNTIYF. The DNA of the CDR3 is TGTGCCAGCTCACCACCCCAGACAGGAAACACCATATATTTT.

This clone was picked up a small number of times. The CDR3 sequence: CASSSTPLSSSGQPQHF. The CDR3 DNA sequence: TGCGCCAGCAGCTCGACACCCTTATCAAGTAGTGGTCAGCCCCAGCATTTT. V usage is TRBV5-1 and J usage is TRBJ1-5, with no clear D. The CDR3 runs to 17 residues. Trimming left V 3 bases short and J 6 bases short, with 22 bases between. Per the germline V gene, CDR1 is SGHRS and CDR2 is YFSETQ.

This chain uses TRBV15 with TRBJ2-3, with a weak D call TRBD1 (5 bases). Per the germline V gene, CDR1 is LNHNV and CDR2 is YYDKDF (reference sequence). The CDR3 is 15 amino acids. Trimming took 5 bases from V and 4 from J, leaving 16 bases between them. The CDR3 coding sequence is TGTGCCACCAGCCGAGTACAGGCCCCAGCAGATACGCAGTATTTT. Its protein is CATSRVQAPADTQYF.

V usage is TRBV18 and J usage is TRBJ1-1; 7 bases agree with TRBD1. The CDR3 sequence is 16 residues long. Germline trimming cut 4 bases from V and 0 bases from J; bases unmatched to any gene: 8. Germline V CDR1 and CDR2: KGHSH, LQKENI. DNA of the CDR3: TGTGCCAGCTCACAAGTACAGGGGAGGGTGAACACTGAAGCTTTCTTT. Its translation is CASSQVQGRVNTEAFF.

As concerns this clone: Other DNA sequences within the sample encode an identical CDR3. This chain connects TRBV15 to TRBJ2-7; D is possibly TRBD1 (5 bases). Deletions cut 0 bases from V and 2 bases from J, with 11 bases between. Germline V gene sequence: CDR1 LNHNV, CDR2 YYDKDF (reference sequence). The CDR3 consists of 15 residues. CDR3 protein: CATSRDGQGPYEQYF. The DNA for the CDR3 is TGTGCCACCAGCAGAGATGGGCAGGGTCCCTACGAGCAGTACTTC.

This clone was seen a handful of times. The chain uses TRBV2 and TRBJ2-1; D gene unclear. The CDR3 has 11 amino acids. Germline lookup yields CDR1 SNHLY and CDR2 FYNNEI. V lost 5 bases to trimming and J lost 5 bases, with 4 bases between them. CDR3 bases: TGTGCCAGCAGTCCCGACAATGAGCAGTTCTTC. As protein: CASSPDNEQFF.

A single count supports this clone. J is TRBJ2-5 and V is TRBV7-9, with D possibly called TRBD1 or TRBD2 (5 bases each). The assigned J gene may be wrong: the sequence end matches TRBJ2-7 better. CDR3 size: 14 residues. Germline CDR1 and CDR2: SEHNR and FQNEAQ (reference sequence). The CDR3 DNA follows: TGTGCCAGCAGCAAGGGACGCCTCTCCTACGAGCAGTACTTC. This encodes CASSKGRLSYEQYF.

The CDR3 DNA reads as TGTGCCAGCAGTTACGATCATCGCACAGATACGCAGTATTTT. Its protein product is CASSYDHRTDTQYF. This chain joins TRBV6-5 and TRBJ2-3, with no clear D. The CDR3 is made up of 14 amino acids. Trimming took 2 bases from V and 1 from J, leaving 7 bases between them. The germline V gene encodes CDR1 MNHEY and CDR2 SVGAGI.

The chain couples TRBV2 to TRBJ2-1; D may be TRBD1 (7 bases). Trimming stripped 8 bases from V and 7 bases from J, with 18 bases between. Germline CDR1 is SNHLY and CDR2 is FYNNEI. There are 14 residues in the CDR3. This CDR3 reads CASERGDSFNEQFF. The DNA for the CDR3 is TGTGCCAGCGAGAGGGGGGACAGCTTTAATGAGCAGTTCTTC.

This chain joins TRBV28 and TRBJ1-4, with TRBD1 identical over 10 bases. The ends lost 11 bases at V and 6 bases at J; junction bases unmatched: 9. Germline values: CDR1 MDHEN, CDR2 SYDVKM. This CDR3 has 14 amino acids. The DNA of the CDR3 is TGTGCCGGCAAAAGGACAGGGGGGGATGAAAAACTGTTTTTT. It yields the protein CAGKRTGGDEKLFF.

This chain joins TRBV7-2 and TRBJ1-2, with a possible D match to TRBD1 (6 bases). Trimming removed 1 base from V and 7 bases from J, with 10 bases in between. Germline V gene lookup returns CDR1 SGHTA and CDR2 FQGNSA. This CDR3 region has 13 residues. In DNA form, the CDR3 reads TGTGCCAGCAGCTTAGACAGGGTGATTGGCTACACCTTC. This gives the protein CASSLDRVIGYTF.

This rearrangement joins TRBV18 to TRBJ2-7; 8 positions agree with TRBD1. Unmatched junction bases numbered 19, after V lost 4 bases and J lost 2 bases. The CDR3 has 19 residues. Germline V gene lookup returns CDR1 KGHSH and CDR2 LQKENI. DNA for the CDR3: TGTGCCAGCTCACGCAATACCGAATGGACCGGGACAGGTACCTACGAGCAGTACTTC. Protein sequence: CASSRNTEWTGTGTYEQYF.

The gene calls are TRBV7-9 and TRBJ2-2; tentative D call: TRBD2 (5 bases). With 5 bases removed from V and 7 bases from J, the gap between germline ends came to 11 bases. The CDR3 runs to 13 residues. Germline-derived CDR1 and CDR2 are SEHNR and FQNEAQ (reference sequence). The CDR3 region is CASSPRGLGELFF. In DNA, the CDR3 is TGTGCCAGCAGCCCTCGAGGGCTCGGGGAGCTGTTTTTT. The full variable domain, with the rest looked up from reference TRBV7-9 and TRBJ2-2, is DTGVSQNPRHKITKRGQNVTFRCDPISEHNRLYWYRQTLGQGPEFLTYFQNEAQLEKSRLLSDRFSAERPKGSFSTLEIQRTEQGDSAMYLCASSPRGLGELFFGEGSRLTVL.

The gene calls are TRBV4-3 and TRBJ2-1, with 11 positions matching TRBD1. This CDR3 spans 16 amino acids. V lost 3 bases to trimming and J lost 4 bases; unmatched junction nucleotides: 5. Germline CDR1 LGHNA, CDR2 YSLEER. The CDR3 loop reads CASSHLRDRGYNEQFF. The CDR3 coding sequence is TGCGCCAGCAGCCATCTCCGGGACAGGGGGTACAATGAGCAGTTCTTC.

V usage is TRBV28 and J usage is TRBJ1-5, with a weak D call TRBD1 (5 bases). Trimming stripped 6 bases from V and 10 bases from J, with 22 bases between. This CDR3 region has 15 residues. CDR1 MDHEN and CDR2 SYDVKM come from the germline V gene. The CDR3 protein is CASSPSGARWSPQHF. The CDR3 bases are TGTGCCAGCAGCCCTAGCGGGGCTCGTTGGTCTCCCCAGCATTTT.

Ten or more counts support this clone. This CDR3 reads CASSRDRGDTDTQYF. The CDR3 DNA reads TGTGCCAGTAGTCGGGACAGGGGAGACACAGATACGCAGTATTTT. The chain employs TRBV19 and TRBJ2-3; TRBD1 aligns across 10 bases. Germline CDR1 and CDR2: LNHDA and SQIVND (reference sequence). This CDR3 has 15 residues. V gave up 5 bases and J gave up 2 bases; unmatched junction bases: 4. The full variable domain, rest sourced from reference TRBV19 and TRBJ2-3, is DGGITQSPKYLFRKEGQNVTLSCEQNLNHDAMYWYRQDPGQGLRLIYYSQIVNDFQKGDIAEGYSVSREKKESFPLTVTSAQKNPTAFYLCASSRDRGDTDTQYFGPGTRLTVL.

The table lists this clone with a count of one. This rearrangement joins TRBV5-1 to TRBJ1-4; 8 positions match TRBD1. Germline values: CDR1 SGHRS, CDR2 YFSETQ. The CDR3 has 16 amino acids. V was clipped by 7 bases and J by 3 bases; unmatched bases: 11. The CDR3 DNA reads TGCGCCAGCCAACCAGGACAGGGAGGGCCTAATGAAAAACTGTTTTTT. This gives the protein CASQPGQGGPNEKLFF.